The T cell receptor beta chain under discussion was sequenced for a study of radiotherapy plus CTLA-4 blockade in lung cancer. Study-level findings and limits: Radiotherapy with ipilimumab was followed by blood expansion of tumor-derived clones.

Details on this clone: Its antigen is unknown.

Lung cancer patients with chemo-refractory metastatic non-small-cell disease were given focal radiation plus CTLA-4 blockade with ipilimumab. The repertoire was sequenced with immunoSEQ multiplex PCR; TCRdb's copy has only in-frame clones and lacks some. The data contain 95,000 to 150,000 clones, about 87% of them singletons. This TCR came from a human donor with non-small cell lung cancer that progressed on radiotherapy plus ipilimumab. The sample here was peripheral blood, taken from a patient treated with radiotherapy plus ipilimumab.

CDR3 in DNA: TGTGCCAGCAGCCCCTTTGACGGACTCTCCTACGAGCAGTACTTC. As protein: CASSPFDGLSYEQYF. The V gene is TRBV9, the J gene TRBJ2-7; D may be TRBD2 (5 bases). This CDR3 is 15 amino acids long. Deletions cut 4 bases from V and 0 bases from J, with 14 bases between. CDR1 and CDR2 from the germline V gene are SGDLS and YYNGEE.